The 10 T cell receptor beta chains presented below share a single source sample, sequenced in a study of neurological immune-mediated disorders. Each CDR3 protein gets one entry after TCRdb re-called the 5' RACE reads with MiXCR. The sample yields 100,000 to 150,000 distinct CDR3 sequences, roughly 3.2% seen once. Sequences were obtained from PBMCs. The receptors derive from a woman aged 30 to 39 with multiple sclerosis.

This clonotype was counted ten times or more. This may be a read error: a much more frequent sequence differs by one nucleotide. The chain carries TRBV12-3 or TRBV12-4 and TRBJ1-1; D remains ambiguous. V gave up 6 bases and J gave up 7 bases, with 15 bases separating them. This CDR3 has 13 residues. The CDR3 loop reads CASSLNLRSEAFF. CDR3 bases: TGTGCCAGCAGCCTGAACCTGAGGAGTGAAGCTTTCTTT.

This clonotype was observed a handful of times. V gene TRBV7-2 combines with J gene TRBJ1-1; 7 bases agree with TRBD1. V lost 2 bases and J lost 0; bases outside the gene matches: 12. The CDR3 has 18 residues. The V gene's germline CDR1 is SGHTA and CDR2 FQGNSA. The CDR3 DNA is TGTGCCAGCAGCTTAAGGGGCCCCCCACAGGGGCTGAACACTGAAGCTTTCTTT. The encoded protein is CASSLRGPPQGLNTEAFF. The variable domain in full, completed from reference TRBV7-2 and TRBJ1-1, reads GAGVSQSPSNKVTEKGKDVELRCDPISGHTALYWYRQSLGQGLEFLIYFQGNSAPDKSGLPSDRFSAERTGGSVSTLTIQRTQQEDSAVYLCASSLRGPPQGLNTEAFFGQGTRLTVV.

This clonotype appeared many times. The rearrangement links TRBV5-1 to TRBJ2-7; the D is unclear. Germline V gene lookup returns CDR1 SGHRS and CDR2 YFSETQ. This CDR3 has 15 residues. The V end was cut by 2 bases, the J end by 2 bases, with 14 bases between. The CDR3 loop is CASSLGSAITYEQYF. The CDR3, as DNA: TGCGCCAGCAGCTTAGGATCGGCCATTACCTACGAGCAGTACTTC.

This clonotype was seen many times. V and J are TRBV6-6 and TRBJ2-7; D possibly corresponds to TRBD1 (6 bases). The ends were cut back, 6 bases at V and 2 bases at J, with 11 bases in the middle. Looked up from germline, CDR1 is MNHNY and CDR2 is SVGAGI (reference sequence). The CDR3 is 13 residues long. The CDR3 here is CASSQTGTYEQYF. DNA of the CDR3: TGTGCCAGCAGCCAAACAGGGACCTACGAGCAGTACTTC.

This clonotype came up many times. The chain is built from TRBV20-1 and TRBJ1-1; TRBD1 is a possible D gene (5 bases). The CDR3 is 14 amino acids. Between the trimmed V and J ends, which lost 3 bases and 0 bases, there was a span of 11 bases. Germline V gene sequence: CDR1 DFQATT, CDR2 SNEGSKA (reference sequence). The CDR3 loop is CSASWSGMNTEAFF. CDR3 in DNA: TGCAGTGCTAGTTGGTCAGGGATGAACACTGAAGCTTTCTTT.

This clonotype was counted at least ten times. This sequence joins TRBV20-1 and TRBJ1-1; TRBD1 matches 9 bases. The CDR3 extends over 16 amino acids. CDR1 DFQATT and CDR2 SNEGSKA come from the germline V gene (reference sequence). The V gene end was trimmed by 6 bases and the J gene end by 8 bases; junction bases not matched to a gene: 19. In nucleotides, the CDR3 is TGCAGTGCGCGATGGGTCCGGGACAGGGCTTCCCCGGAAGCTTTCTTT. This sequence encodes CSARWVRDRASPEAFF.

This clonotype came up many times. The chain carries TRBV27 and TRBJ2-1; the D gene is possibly TRBD2 (6 bases). The germline CDR1 and CDR2 sequences are MNHEY and SMNVEV (reference sequence). V was clipped by 0 bases and J by 8 bases, with 14 bases between them. This CDR3 spans 15 amino acids. The CDR3 DNA sequence: TGTGCCAGCAGTTTATCTACTAGCTTAACCCATGAGCAGTTCTTC. Its translation is CASSLSTSLTHEQFF.

In this sample, this clonotype turned up many times. The chain carries TRBV9 and TRBJ2-7; no reliable D call. V lost 4 bases to trimming and J lost 1 base, with 18 bases between them. Germline V gives CDR1 SGDLS, CDR2 YYNGEE. The CDR3 has 16 residues. The CDR3, as DNA: TGTGCCAGCAGCCCTCTCCGCGTACGACCATCCTACGAGCAGTACTTC. Encoded protein: CASSPLRVRPSYEQYF.

This clonotype was seen repeatedly, ten times or more. This chain connects TRBV7-6 to TRBJ1-3, with a possible D match to TRBD1 (5 bases). Per the germline V gene, CDR1 is SGHVS and CDR2 is FNYEAQ. The CDR3 totals 14 residues. The ends were cut back, 5 bases at V and 3 bases at J, with 11 bases in the middle. The CDR3 spells CASSGDRYGNTIYF. Written as DNA, the CDR3 is TGTGCCAGCAGCGGGGACCGATATGGAAACACCATATATTTT.

This clonotype was observed many times. The chain is built from TRBV4-1 and TRBJ2-2; TRBD2 matches at 7 bases. The junction had 15 bases not matched to a gene; V was cut back by 1 base and J by 4 bases. CDR1 is MGHRA and CDR2 is YSYEKL in the germline V gene. The CDR3 runs to 19 residues. The CDR3: CASSQVIAGGPRVTGELFF. The CDR3 DNA follows: TGCGCCAGCAGCCAAGTTATAGCGGGCGGACCGCGAGTCACCGGGGAGCTGTTTTTT.